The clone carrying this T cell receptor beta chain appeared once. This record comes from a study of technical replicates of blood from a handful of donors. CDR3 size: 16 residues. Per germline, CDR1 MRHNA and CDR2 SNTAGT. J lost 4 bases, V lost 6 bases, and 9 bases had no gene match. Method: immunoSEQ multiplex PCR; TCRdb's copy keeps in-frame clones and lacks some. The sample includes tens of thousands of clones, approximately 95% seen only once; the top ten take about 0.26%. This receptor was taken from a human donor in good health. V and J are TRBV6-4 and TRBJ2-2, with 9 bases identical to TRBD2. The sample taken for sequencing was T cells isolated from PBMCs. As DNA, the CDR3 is TGTGCCAGCAGCCAAAGGACTAGCGCTGGCACCGGGGAGCTGTTTTTT. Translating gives CASSQRTSAGTGELFF.